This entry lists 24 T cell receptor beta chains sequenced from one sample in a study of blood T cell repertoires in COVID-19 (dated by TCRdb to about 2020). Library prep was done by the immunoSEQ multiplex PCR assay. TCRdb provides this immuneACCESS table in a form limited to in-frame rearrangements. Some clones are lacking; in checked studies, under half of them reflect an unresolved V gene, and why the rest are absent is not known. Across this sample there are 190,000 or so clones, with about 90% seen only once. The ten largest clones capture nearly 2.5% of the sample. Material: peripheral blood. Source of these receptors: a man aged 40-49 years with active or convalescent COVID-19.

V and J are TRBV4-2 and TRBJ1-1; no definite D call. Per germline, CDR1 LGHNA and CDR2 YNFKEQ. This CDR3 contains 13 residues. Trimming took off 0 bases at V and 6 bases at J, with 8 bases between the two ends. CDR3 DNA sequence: TGTGCCAGCAGCCAAGAGAGACGGGCTGAAGCTTTCTTT. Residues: CASSQERRAEAFF.

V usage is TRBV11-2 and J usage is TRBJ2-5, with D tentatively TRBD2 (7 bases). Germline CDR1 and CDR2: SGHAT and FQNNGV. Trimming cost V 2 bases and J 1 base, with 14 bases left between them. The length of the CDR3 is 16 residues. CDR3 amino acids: CASSLYPGGLQETQYF. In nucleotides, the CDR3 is TGTGCCAGCAGCTTATACCCGGGGGGCCTCCAAGAGACCCAGTACTTC. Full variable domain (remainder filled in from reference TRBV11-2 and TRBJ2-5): EAGVAQSPRYKIIEKRQSVAFWCNPISGHATLYWYQQILGQGPKLLIQFQNNGVVDDSQLPKDRFSAERLKGVDSTLKIQPAKLEDSAVYLCASSLYPGGLQETQYFGPGTRLLVL.

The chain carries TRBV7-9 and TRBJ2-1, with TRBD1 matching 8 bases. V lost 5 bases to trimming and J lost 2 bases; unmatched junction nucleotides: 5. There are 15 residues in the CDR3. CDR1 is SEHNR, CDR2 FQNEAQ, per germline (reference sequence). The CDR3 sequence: CASSGDRGPYNEQFF. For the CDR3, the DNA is TGTGCCAGCAGCGGAGACAGGGGCCCCTACAATGAGCAGTTCTTC.

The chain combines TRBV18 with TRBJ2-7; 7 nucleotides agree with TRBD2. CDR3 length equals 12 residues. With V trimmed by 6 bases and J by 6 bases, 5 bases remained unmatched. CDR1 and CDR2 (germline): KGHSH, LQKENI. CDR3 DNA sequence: TGTGCCAGCTCTCCGACGGGGGGCGAGCAGTACTTC. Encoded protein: CASSPTGGEQYF.

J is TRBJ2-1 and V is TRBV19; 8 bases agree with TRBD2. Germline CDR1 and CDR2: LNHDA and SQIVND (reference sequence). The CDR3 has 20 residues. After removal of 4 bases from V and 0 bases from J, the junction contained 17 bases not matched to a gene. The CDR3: CASSRNLRTSPTSSYNEQFF. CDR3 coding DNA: TGTGCCAGTAGTAGGAACCTGCGGACTAGCCCTACTAGCTCCTACAATGAGCAGTTCTTC.

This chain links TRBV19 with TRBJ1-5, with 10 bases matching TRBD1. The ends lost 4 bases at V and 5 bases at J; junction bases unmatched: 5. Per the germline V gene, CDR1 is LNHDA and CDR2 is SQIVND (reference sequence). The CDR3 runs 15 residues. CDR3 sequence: CASSTWDRGDQPQHF. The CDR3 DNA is TGTGCCAGTAGTACCTGGGACAGGGGTGATCAGCCCCAGCATTTT.

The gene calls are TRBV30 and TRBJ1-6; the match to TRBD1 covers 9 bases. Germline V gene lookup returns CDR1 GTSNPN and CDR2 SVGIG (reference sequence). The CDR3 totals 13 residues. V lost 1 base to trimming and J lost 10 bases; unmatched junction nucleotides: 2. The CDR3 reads CAWSDDRGSPLHF. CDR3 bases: TGTGCCTGGAGTGATGACAGGGGGTCACCCCTCCACTTT.

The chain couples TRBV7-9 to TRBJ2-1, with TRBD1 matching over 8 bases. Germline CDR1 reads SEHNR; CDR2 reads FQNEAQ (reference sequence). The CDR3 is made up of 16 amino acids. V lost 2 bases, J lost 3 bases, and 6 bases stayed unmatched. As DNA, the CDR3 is TGTGCCAGCAGCTTAAGTCGGACAGGGAGCTACAATGAGCAGTTCTTC. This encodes CASSLSRTGSYNEQFF.

CDR3 loop: CASRPTGLYGYTF. In DNA form, the CDR3 reads TGTGCCAGCAGGCCCACGGGACTCTATGGCTACACCTTC. The chain employs TRBV2 and TRBJ1-2; a weak D match, TRBD1 (5 bases). The CDR3 is 13 residues long. V lost 6 bases and J lost 4, with 12 bases in between. Germline V gives CDR1 SNHLY, CDR2 FYNNEI.

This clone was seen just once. CDR3 sequence: CASSPTGYGYTF. The CDR3 bases are TGTGCCAGCAGCCCGACAGGGTATGGCTACACCTTC. The J gene is TRBJ1-2, the V gene TRBV7-2; 7 nucleotides match TRBD1. Germline V CDR1 and CDR2: SGHTA, FQGNSA. Losses at the gene ends were 5 bases for V and 5 bases for J; bases not matched to a gene: 2. This CDR3 region has 12 residues.

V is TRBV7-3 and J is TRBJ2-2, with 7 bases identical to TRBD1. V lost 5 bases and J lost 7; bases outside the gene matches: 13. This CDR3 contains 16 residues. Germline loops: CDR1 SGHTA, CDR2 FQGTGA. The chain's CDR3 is CASSPRTGLAGGELFF. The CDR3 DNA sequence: TGTGCCAGCAGCCCACGGACAGGCCTGGCAGGCGGGGAGCTGTTTTTT.

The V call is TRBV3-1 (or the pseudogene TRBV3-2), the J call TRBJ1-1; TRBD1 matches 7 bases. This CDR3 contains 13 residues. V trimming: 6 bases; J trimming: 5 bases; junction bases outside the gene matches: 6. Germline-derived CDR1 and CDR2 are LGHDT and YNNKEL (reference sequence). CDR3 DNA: TGTGCCAGCAGTCCAGGGGGAAGGACTGAAGCTTTCTTT. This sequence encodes CASSPGGRTEAFF.

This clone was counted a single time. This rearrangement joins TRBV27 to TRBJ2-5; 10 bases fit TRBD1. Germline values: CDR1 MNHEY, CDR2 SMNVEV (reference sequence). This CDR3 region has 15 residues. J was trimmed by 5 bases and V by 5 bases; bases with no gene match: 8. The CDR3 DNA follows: TGTGCCAGCAGTCTTCGACAGGGGGCCGGCGAGACCCAGTACTTC. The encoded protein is CASSLRQGAGETQYF.

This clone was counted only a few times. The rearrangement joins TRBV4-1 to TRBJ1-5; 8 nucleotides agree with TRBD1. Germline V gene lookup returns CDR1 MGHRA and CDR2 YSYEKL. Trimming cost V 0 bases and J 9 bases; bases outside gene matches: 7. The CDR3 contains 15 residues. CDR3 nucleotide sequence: TGCGCCAGCAGCCAAGATGTTACAGGGGGGTCGCCCCAGCATTTT. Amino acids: CASSQDVTGGSPQHF.

The chain's CDR3 is CATSRVPNYGYTF. The CDR3 DNA reads TGTGCCACTTCTCGGGTCCCCAACTATGGCTACACCTTC. This sequence joins TRBV6-5 and TRBJ1-2; no firm D call. Germline-derived CDR1 and CDR2 are MNHEY and SVGAGI. The CDR3 totals 13 residues. Trimming removed 10 bases from V and 2 bases from J, with 14 bases in between.

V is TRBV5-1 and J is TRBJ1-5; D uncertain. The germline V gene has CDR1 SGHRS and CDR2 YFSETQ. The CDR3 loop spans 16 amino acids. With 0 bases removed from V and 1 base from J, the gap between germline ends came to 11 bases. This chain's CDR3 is CASSLGGERSNQPQHF. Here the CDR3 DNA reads TGCGCCAGCAGCTTGGGTGGGGAGAGAAGCAATCAGCCCCAGCATTTT.

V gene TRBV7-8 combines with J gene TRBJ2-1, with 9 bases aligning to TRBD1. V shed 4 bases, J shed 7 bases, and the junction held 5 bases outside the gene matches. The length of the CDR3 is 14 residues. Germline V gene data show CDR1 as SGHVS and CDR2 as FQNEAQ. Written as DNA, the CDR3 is TGTGCCAGCAGCTATCGGACAGGGGATAATGAGCAGTTCTTC. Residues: CASSYRTGDNEQFF.

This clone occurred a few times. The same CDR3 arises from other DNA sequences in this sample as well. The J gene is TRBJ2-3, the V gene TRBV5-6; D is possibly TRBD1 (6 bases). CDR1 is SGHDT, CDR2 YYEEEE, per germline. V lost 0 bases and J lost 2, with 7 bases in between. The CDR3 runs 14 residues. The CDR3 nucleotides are TGTGCCAGCAGCTTGGGGGGACACACAGATACGCAGTATTTT. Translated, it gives CASSLGGHTDTQYF.

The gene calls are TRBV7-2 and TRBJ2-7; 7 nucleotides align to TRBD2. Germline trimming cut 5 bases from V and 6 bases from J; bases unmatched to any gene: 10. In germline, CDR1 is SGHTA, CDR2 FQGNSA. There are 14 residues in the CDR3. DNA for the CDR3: TGTGCCAGCAGCCCCGGGAGTAGCGGGCTCGAGCAGTACTTC. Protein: CASSPGSSGLEQYF.

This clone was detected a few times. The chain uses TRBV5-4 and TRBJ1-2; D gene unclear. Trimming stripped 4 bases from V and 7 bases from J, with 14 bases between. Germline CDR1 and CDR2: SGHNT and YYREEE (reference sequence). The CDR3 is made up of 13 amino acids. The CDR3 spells CASSHQTSPGYTF. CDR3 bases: TGTGCCAGCAGCCACCAGACTAGCCCTGGCTACACCTTC.

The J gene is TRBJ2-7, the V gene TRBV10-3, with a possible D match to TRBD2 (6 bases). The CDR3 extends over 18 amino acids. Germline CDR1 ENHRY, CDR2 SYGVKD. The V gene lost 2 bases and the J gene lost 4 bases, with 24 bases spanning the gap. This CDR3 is CAISETLTGRLPQYEQYF. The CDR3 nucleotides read TGTGCCATCAGTGAGACTCTAACGGGGAGGCTTCCCCAGTACGAGCAGTACTTC.

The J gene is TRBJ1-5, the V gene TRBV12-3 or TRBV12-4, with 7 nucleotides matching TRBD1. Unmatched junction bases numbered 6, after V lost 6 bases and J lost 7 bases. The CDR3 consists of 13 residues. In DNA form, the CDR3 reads TGTGCCAGCAGACCAGGGGGACTCCAGCCCCAGCATTTT. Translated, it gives CASRPGGLQPQHF.

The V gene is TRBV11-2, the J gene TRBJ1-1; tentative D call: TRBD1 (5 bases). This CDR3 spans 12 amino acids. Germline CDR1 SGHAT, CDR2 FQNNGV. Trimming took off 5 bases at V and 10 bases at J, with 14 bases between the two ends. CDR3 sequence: CASSPLGQRAFF. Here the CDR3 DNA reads TGTGCCAGCAGCCCCTTGGGGCAGCGAGCTTTCTTT.

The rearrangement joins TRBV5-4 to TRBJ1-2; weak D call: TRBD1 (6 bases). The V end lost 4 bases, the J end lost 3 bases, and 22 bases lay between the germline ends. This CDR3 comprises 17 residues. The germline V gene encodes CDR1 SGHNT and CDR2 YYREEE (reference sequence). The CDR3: CASSIADDRPRDYGYTF. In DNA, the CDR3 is TGTGCCAGCAGCATTGCCGACGACAGGCCACGGGACTATGGCTACACCTTC.